Following are 6 T cell receptor beta chains from one sample sequenced in a study of PD-L1 blockade in urothelial cancer. Produced via immunoSEQ multiplex PCR; TCRdb's table is partial and in-frame only. Here the sample spans 50,000 or so clones, roughly four fifths being singletons. The time point here: pretreatment peripheral blood. The sequencing here drew on PBMCs, taken around atezolizumab (anti-PD-L1) treatment. These receptors were taken from a man in his 70s with urothelial cancer.

The rearrangement uses TRBV29-1 and TRBJ1-1, with D possibly matching TRBD1 (5 bases). The germline V gene has CDR1 SQVTM and CDR2 ANQGSEA. The CDR3 runs 13 residues. The V end lost 3 bases, the J end lost 3 bases, and 11 bases lay between the germline ends. This chain's CDR3 is CSVEGDRDTEAFF. Written as DNA, the CDR3 is TGCAGCGTTGAGGGCGACAGAGACACTGAAGCTTTCTTT.

The chain recombines TRBV27 with TRBJ2-7, with 7 bases fitting TRBD1. Germline V CDR1 and CDR2: MNHEY, SMNVEV (reference sequence). This CDR3 is 16 amino acids long. J lost 0 bases, V lost 4 bases, and 9 bases had no gene match. CDR3 sequence reads: CASSSTGTVVSYEQYF. CDR3 coding DNA: TGTGCCAGCAGTTCTACCGGGACAGTCGTCTCCTACGAGCAGTACTTC.

This clone has only a few counts. The chain combines TRBV4-1 with TRBJ2-2; D is perhaps TRBD2 (5 bases). The CDR3 totals 14 residues. The germline V gene has CDR1 MGHRA and CDR2 YSYEKL. Trimming left V 6 bases short and J 7 bases short, with 15 bases between. In DNA form, the CDR3 reads TGCGCCAGCAGAGAGCCGGGGAGAGGCGGGGAGCTGTTTTTT. Encoded protein: CASREPGRGGELFF.

This CDR3 reads CASSPGQGLNYGYTF. The CDR3 nucleotides are TGTGCCAGTAGTCCGGGACAGGGGCTGAACTATGGCTACACCTTC. The rearrangement uses TRBV19 and TRBJ1-2, with 10 bases identical to TRBD1. This CDR3 comprises 15 residues. CDR1 is LNHDA, CDR2 SQIVND, per germline (reference sequence). With V trimmed by 5 bases and J by 2 bases, 5 bases remained unmatched.

This clone was detected once. The rearrangement joins TRBV19 to TRBJ2-7; possible D gene TRBD1, 6 bases. In germline, CDR1 is LNHDA, CDR2 SQIVND (reference sequence). The CDR3 has 13 amino acids. The V and J ends lost 7 bases and 7 bases respectively, with 17 bases between them. The CDR3 region is CASTTTGAREQYF. The CDR3 coding sequence is TGTGCCAGTACCACGACAGGTGCGAGGGAGCAGTACTTC.

The V gene is TRBV5-4, the J gene TRBJ2-2; D is possibly TRBD2 (6 bases). The V gene's germline CDR1 is SGHNT and CDR2 YYREEE (reference sequence). V lost 2 bases, J lost 2 bases, and 13 bases lay in between. The CDR3 is made up of 16 amino acids. The DNA of the CDR3 is TGTGCCAGCAGCTTTTCCGCTAGCGCTAACACCGGGGAGCTGTTTTTT. This encodes CASSFSASANTGELFF.